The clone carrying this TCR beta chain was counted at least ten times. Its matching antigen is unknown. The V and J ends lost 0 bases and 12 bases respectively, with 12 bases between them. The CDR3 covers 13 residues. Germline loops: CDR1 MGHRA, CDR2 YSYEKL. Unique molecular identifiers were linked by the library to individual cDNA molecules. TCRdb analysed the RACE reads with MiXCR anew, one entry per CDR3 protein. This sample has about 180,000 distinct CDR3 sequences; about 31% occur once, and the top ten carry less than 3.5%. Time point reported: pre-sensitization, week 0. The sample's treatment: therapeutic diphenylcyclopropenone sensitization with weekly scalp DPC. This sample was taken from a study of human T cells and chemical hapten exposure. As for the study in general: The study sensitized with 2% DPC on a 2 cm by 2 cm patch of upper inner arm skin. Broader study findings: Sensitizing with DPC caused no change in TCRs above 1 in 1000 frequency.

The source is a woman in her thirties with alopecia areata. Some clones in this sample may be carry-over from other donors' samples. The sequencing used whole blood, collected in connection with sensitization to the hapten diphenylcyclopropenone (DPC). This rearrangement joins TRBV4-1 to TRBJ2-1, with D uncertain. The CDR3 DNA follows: TGCGCCAGCAGCCAAGAGATGGGTAATCTGCAGTTCTTC. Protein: CASSQEMGNLQFF.